This T cell receptor beta chain was identified during a study of T cell repertoires in cytomegalovirus infection. Study in general: CMV epitopes in the study were HLA-C-restricted (recently identified) and HLA-B-restricted (well studied).

TCRdb analysed the reads with MiXCR anew, one entry per CDR3 protein. The sample lists 550,000 to 850,000 distinct CDR3 sequences, 33% occurring once. CDR3 length equals 14 residues. Germline CDR1 is SGHNT and CDR2 is YYREEE (reference sequence). V was clipped by 0 bases and J by 2 bases, with 8 bases between them. This clonotype was counted between two and nine times. Its specificity is not known. The sequenced sample was cultured PBMCs, obtained from culture after CMV antigen stimulation. The receptor comes from a human donor in good health (CMV status not recorded). Some clones in this sample may be carry-over from other donors' samples. The gene calls are TRBV5-4 and TRBJ2-5, with D possibly matching TRBD1 (5 bases). For the CDR3, the DNA is TGTGCCAGCAGCTTGGGACAGCAACAAGAGACCCAGTACTTC. This codes for CASSLGQQQETQYF. Using reference TRBV5-4 and TRBJ2-5 for the parts outside the CDR3, the full variable domain is ETGVTQSPTHLIKTRGQQVTLRCSSQSGHNTVSWYQQALGQGPQFIFQYYREEENGRGNFPPRFSGLQFPNYSSELNVNALELDDSALYLCASSLGQQQETQYFGPGTRLLVL.